What follows are 2 T cell receptor beta chains derived from one specimen sequenced in a study of blood T cell repertoires in COVID-19. The assay was immunoSEQ multiplex PCR, and TCRdb's table has in-frame clones only and misses some. The data show around 270,000 clones, 70% to 85% seen once. Sequenced: peripheral blood. All receptors come from a human donor with COVID-19, enrolled during active disease. The donor label of this sample is uncertain.

J is TRBJ2-5 and V is TRBV20-1, with D perhaps matching TRBD2 (6 bases). V was clipped by 6 bases and J by 5 bases, with 10 bases between them. CDR1 and CDR2 (germline): DFQATT, SNEGSKA (reference sequence). This CDR3 is built from 11 residues. CDR3 region: CSARDWETQYF. The CDR3 nucleotides read TGCAGTGCCAGGGACTGGGAGACCCAGTACTTC.

V and J are TRBV30 and TRBJ2-2; D ambiguous. V was cut by 4 bases and J by 2 bases, with 8 bases left in between. The CDR3 contains 13 residues. CDR1 is GTSNPN, CDR2 SVGIG, per germline (reference sequence). The CDR3: CAWKVGNTGELFF. The CDR3 DNA reads as TGTGCCTGGAAAGTCGGTAACACCGGGGAGCTGTTTTTT.